One and the same sample provided the 27 T cell receptor beta chains below, sequenced in a study of blood T cells in healthy people across ages. Alongside a J-beta primer mix, a sample-barcoded 5' primer served in a second PCR lasting about 7 to 12 cycles. Via MiXCR, TCRdb re-called the 5' RACE reads, giving one row per CDR3 protein. Among some 1.7 million distinct CDR3 sequences listed, 28% were seen once. Sequences were obtained from blood. These receptors all stem from a woman in her thirties in good health.

The genes are TRBV7-9 and TRBJ1-3, with a tentative D call TRBD1 (5 bases). In germline, CDR1 is SEHNR, CDR2 FQNEAQ (reference sequence). The CDR3 consists of 15 residues. V was pared by 10 bases and J by 0 bases, with 16 bases between. The CDR3 DNA reads TGTGCCACCCTACGGGACGCCAGCTCTGGAAACACCATATATTTT. It translates to CATLRDASSGNTIYF.

V and J are TRBV29-1 and TRBJ2-5; 13 bases fit TRBD2. The DNA matches TRBJ2-7 better at its end, which makes the J call doubtful. This CDR3 has 16 amino acids. From germline, CDR1 is SQVTM and CDR2 ANQGSEA. The CDR3 DNA follows: TGCAGCGTTGAAACCTGGGGACTAGCGGGGTCCTACGAGCAGTACTTC. Protein sequence: CSVETWGLAGSYEQYF.

This clonotype was seen more than once but under ten times. A clone one base away is much larger, so this may be a read error. The chain combines TRBV6-4 with TRBJ2-7, with 7 nucleotides matching TRBD2. CDR1 MRHNA and CDR2 SNTAGT come from the germline V gene. V lost 6 bases and J lost 4; bases outside the gene matches: 12. The CDR3 spans 15 residues. The CDR3 region has the DNA TGTGCCAGCAGCAACGGGGGGATTCAGGGTTACGAGCAGTACTTC. Amino acids: CASSNGGIQGYEQYF.

This clonotype occurred a few times. This rearrangement joins TRBV2 to TRBJ1-1; a possible D gene is TRBD1 (6 bases). The germline CDR1 and CDR2 sequences are SNHLY and FYNNEI. CDR3 size: 13 residues. The germline V and J ends were trimmed by 6 bases and 6 bases, with 14 bases remaining between them. CDR3 in amino acids: CASRLTGYAEAFF. The CDR3, as DNA: TGTGCCAGCAGGCTCACAGGGTATGCTGAAGCTTTCTTT.

Many counts were recorded for this clonotype. The chain has TRBV6-5 and TRBJ2-3; D possibly corresponds to TRBD1 (5 bases). In germline, CDR1 is MNHEY, CDR2 SVGAGI. Trimming left V 10 bases short and J 4 bases short, with 15 bases between. The CDR3 sequence is 13 residues long. The CDR3 DNA is TGTGCCATAAGGACATTGAATGCAGATACGCAGTATTTT. Encoded protein: CAIRTLNADTQYF.

This clonotype was seen repeatedly, ten times or more. The chain couples TRBV6-6 to TRBJ2-5; TRBD2 might be the D (5 bases). Germline CDR1 reads MNHNY; CDR2 reads SVGAGI (reference sequence). CDR3 length: 14 residues. V lost 2 bases to trimming and J lost 4 bases, with 11 bases between them. CDR3 nucleotides: TGTGCCAGCAGTTACGGAGGAGGTCGAGAGACCCAGTACTTC. This sequence encodes CASSYGGGRETQYF.

Concerning this clonotype: An end of the junction does not agree with germline; a read error may underlie this. The chain carries TRBV11-2 and TRBJ1-1; the D gene is possibly TRBD1 (6 bases). Germline V lookup: CDR1 SGHAT, CDR2 FQNNGV. The CDR3 covers 12 residues. CDR3 region: CACSLGGSEAFF. CDR3 nucleotide sequence: TGTGCCTGCAGCTTAGGGGGTTCGGAAGCTTTCTTT.

This clonotype has at least ten counts. The V gene is TRBV29-1, the J gene TRBJ2-3; D not certain. This CDR3 is built from 12 residues. Germline CDR1 is SQVTM and CDR2 is ANQGSEA. V lost 7 bases and J lost 3, with 11 bases in between. The CDR3 bases are TGCAGCGAACTGCCCGGGACAGATACGCAGTATTTT. It encodes CSELPGTDTQYF.

This chain uses TRBV5-5 with TRBJ2-4, with 8 positions matching TRBD1. The CDR3 extends over 16 amino acids. Germline loops: CDR1 SGHKS, CDR2 YYEKEE (reference sequence). The trim removed 4 bases at V and 5 bases at J, leaving 11 bases unmatched. CDR3 sequence: CASSTSLGQGQNIQYF. CDR3 DNA: TGTGCCAGCAGCACCTCCTTAGGACAGGGACAAAACATTCAGTACTTC.

Details on this clonotype: A single base separates this from a much larger clone, so it may be a read error. The chain carries TRBV6-5 and TRBJ2-1; D gene unclear. Per the germline V gene, CDR1 is MNHEY and CDR2 is SVGAGI. The length of the CDR3 is 14 residues. Trimming removed 0 bases at V and 13 bases at J, with 16 bases between. The CDR3, as DNA: TGTGCCAGCAGTTACTCACCGGGCAAAGAGACCCAGTTCTTC. Translating it yields CASSYSPGKETQFF.

The V and J genes are TRBV9 and TRBJ2-1; perhaps TRBD2 as D (6 bases). The germline CDR1 and CDR2 sequences are SGDLS and YYNGEE. The V end was cut by 6 bases, the J end by 9 bases, with 13 bases between. The CDR3 contains 12 residues. The CDR3 region is CASTRAGGEQFF. The CDR3 DNA reads as TGTGCCAGCACCCGAGCGGGCGGTGAGCAGTTCTTC.

The genes are TRBV6-6 and TRBJ2-5; either TRBD1 or TRBD2 may fit D (6 bases each). The closer fit of TRBJ2-4 to the DNA end suggests the J call may be wrong. The CDR3 is 13 amino acids. Germline V gene data show CDR1 as MNHNY and CDR2 as SVGAGI (reference sequence). As DNA, the CDR3 is TGTGCTGTCTCCAAGGGGGGTGAAAACATTCAGTACTTC. Translation: CAVSKGGENIQYF.

To note about this clonotype: A read error may explain this, as a much larger clone is one base away. V and J are TRBV12-3 or TRBV12-4 and TRBJ2-1; the D is unclear. The J call may be wrong; the DNA end is better matched by TRBJ2-7. The CDR3 spans 13 residues. The CDR3 DNA follows: TGTGCCAGCAGTGCGCAGACGTACAATGAGCAGTACTTC. Translation: CASSAQTYNEQYF.

V usage is TRBV5-1 and J usage is TRBJ1-1; 7 bases match TRBD1. Unmatched junction bases numbered 6, after V lost 4 bases and J lost 6 bases. In germline, CDR1 is SGHRS, CDR2 YFSETQ. The CDR3 is made up of 13 amino acids. For the CDR3, the DNA is TGCGCCAGCAGCCAGGGGGGTTGGGCTGAAGCTTTCTTT. Residues: CASSQGGWAEAFF.

This clonotype appeared a single time. One end of the junction does not line up with germline, which may come from a read error. The chain links TRBV9 to TRBJ1-5; a weak D match, TRBD1 (5 bases). The germline CDR1 and CDR2 sequences are SGDLS and YYNGEE. The length of the CDR3 is 15 residues. In DNA, the CDR3 is TGTGCCAGCAGCACAGGACAAGCCCCTGGGGAGCCCCGGCATTTT. Its protein product is CASSTGQAPGEPRHF.

This chain links TRBV12-3 or TRBV12-4 with TRBJ1-1; D ambiguous. The CDR3 is 13 residues long. The germline V and J ends were trimmed by 5 bases and 1 base, with 8 bases remaining between them. The DNA for the CDR3 is TGTGCCAGCAGTGAACGGAGGAACACTGAAGCTTTCTTT. Translation gives CASSERRNTEAFF.

The chain recombines TRBV9 with TRBJ2-1; 11 positions agree with TRBD2. Trimming at V came to 3 bases and at J to 5 bases, leaving 7 bases not matched to a gene. The CDR3 runs to 16 residues. Germline-derived CDR1 and CDR2 are SGDLS and YYNGEE. In nucleotides, the CDR3 is TGTGCCAGCAGCGCCCATACTAGCGGGGGAAACAATGAGCAGTTCTTC. This translates into CASSAHTSGGNNEQFF.

Details on this clonotype: A much more abundant neighbour one base away suggests this may be a read error. The chain recombines TRBV7-2 with TRBJ2-7, with 8 positions matching TRBD2. Per germline, CDR1 SGHTA and CDR2 FQGNSA. The CDR3 loop spans 12 amino acids. CDR3 residues: CVSSGGLYEQYF. Written as DNA, the CDR3 is TGTGTCAGCAGCGGGGGCCTGTACGAGCAGTACTTC.

This rearrangement joins TRBV6-1 to TRBJ1-5; tentatively, D is TRBD1 (6 bases). Germline V CDR1 and CDR2: MNHNS, SASEGT. This CDR3 contains 15 residues. V gave up 6 bases and J gave up 7 bases, with 19 bases separating them. The CDR3 DNA is TGTGCCAGCAGCGCGGAGGGGGTTACTGGACAGCCCCAGCATTTT. Encoded protein: CASSAEGVTGQPQHF.

V is TRBV7-9 and J is TRBJ1-4, with D uncertain. The CDR3 is 14 amino acids. V was clipped by 6 bases and J by 8 bases, with 16 bases between them. Germline V gene data show CDR1 as SEHNR and CDR2 as FQNEAQ (reference sequence). CDR3 loop: CASSLKAVGEKLFF. CDR3 in DNA: TGTGCCAGCAGTCTAAAGGCGGTGGGGGAAAAACTGTTTTTT.

This clonotype was seen many times. CDR3 in amino acids: CSAPDGTGGETQYF. DNA for the CDR3: TGCAGTGCTCCTGACGGGACGGGGGGAGAGACCCAGTACTTC. The chain combines TRBV20-1 with TRBJ2-5, with 7 bases lining up with TRBD2. CDR1 is DFQATT and CDR2 is SNEGSKA in the germline V gene (reference sequence). This CDR3 comprises 14 residues. Unmatched junction bases numbered 10, after V lost 5 bases and J lost 4 bases.

This clonotype has a count of ten or more. This sequence joins TRBV28 and TRBJ2-7; TRBD1 might be the D (6 bases). CDR1 is MDHEN and CDR2 is SYDVKM in the germline V gene. This CDR3 has 14 amino acids. The V end lost 2 bases, the J end lost 4 bases, and 12 bases lay between the germline ends. This chain's CDR3 is CASSLGHRDYEQYF. The DNA for the CDR3 is TGTGCCAGCAGTTTAGGGCACAGGGATTACGAGCAGTACTTC.

J is TRBJ1-1 and V is TRBV7-9; 9 nucleotides agree with TRBD1. V lost 5 bases, J lost 9 bases, and 10 bases stayed unmatched. Germline CDR1 and CDR2: SEHNR and FQNEAQ (reference sequence). The CDR3 covers 14 residues. The CDR3 here is CASSAKQGAPKAFF. CDR3 coding DNA: TGTGCCAGCAGCGCAAAACAGGGGGCCCCTAAAGCTTTCTTT.

As regards this clonotype: This may be a read error, as it is one base from a much larger clone. The genes are TRBV29-1 and TRBJ2-5; D gene unclear. CDR3 length equals 10 residues. Germline V gene data show CDR1 as SQVTM and CDR2 as ANQGSEA. V dropped 6 bases and J dropped 11 bases, with 13 bases sitting between them. CDR3 nucleotide sequence: TGCAGCGTCCCCGGTTATGAGCAGTACTTC. Translated, it gives CSVPGYEQYF.

This clonotype was seen only a few times. V gene TRBV5-1 combines with J gene TRBJ2-7; possible D gene TRBD1, 6 bases. Germline values: CDR1 SGHRS, CDR2 YFSETQ. The germline V and J ends were trimmed by 4 bases and 4 bases, with 15 bases remaining between them. This CDR3 contains 14 residues. CDR3 in DNA: TGCGCCAGCAGCCCAAGGGGGATCCAGTACGAGCAGTACTTC. Its protein is CASSPRGIQYEQYF.

This clonotype has more than one count but fewer than ten. The V gene is TRBV4-1, the J gene TRBJ2-5; 7 bases agree with TRBD2. The CDR3 is 15 amino acids. CDR1 is MGHRA and CDR2 is YSYEKL in the germline V gene. V lost 4 bases to trimming and J lost 4 bases; unmatched junction nucleotides: 9. The CDR3 region is CASSLRDGGGETQYF. In DNA form, the CDR3 reads TGCGCCAGCAGCCTCCGGGACGGCGGGGGAGAGACCCAGTACTTC.

This chain joins TRBV5-1 and TRBJ2-5; D not certain. The germline CDR1 and CDR2 sequences are SGHRS and YFSETQ. V was pared by 0 bases and J by 7 bases, with 13 bases between. The CDR3 runs 14 residues. The CDR3 here is CASSLEGSTGTQYF. In DNA form, the CDR3 reads TGCGCCAGCAGCTTGGAGGGCAGCACGGGGACCCAGTACTTC.